These T cell receptor beta chains were read from a single sample in a study of cytomegalovirus exposure and HLA in healthy donors. Produced via immunoSEQ multiplex PCR; TCRdb's table is partial and in-frame only. The table lists fewer than 200,000 clones, 70% to 80% of them singletons. The sequencing sample was made of PBMCs. These receptors were taken from a woman between 35 and 50 years old in good health and CMV-seronegative. Both conserved end residues are part of each CDR3. Each record gives: CDR3 length, V gene, D gene, clone size, J gene, CDR3 DNA, CDR3 protein. A D gene is named only where the DNA matches it firmly. Clone sizes are given selectively: once, few, many, or a class where the clone is expanded.

cdr3_length: 16; v_call: TRBV19; d_call: .; clone_size: .; j_call: TRBJ1-1; cdr3_nt: TGTGCCAGTAGTCCCTGGTCCAGGGTTCAGGACACTGAAGCTTTCTTT; cdr3_aa: CASSPWSRVQDTEAFF
cdr3_length: 14; v_call: TRBV4-2; d_call: .; clone_size: once; j_call: TRBJ2-7; cdr3_nt: TGTGCCAGCAGCCAAGAGGACAGCTCCTACGAGCAGTACTTC; cdr3_aa: CASSQEDSSYEQYF
cdr3_length: 13; v_call: TRBV30; d_call: .; clone_size: .; j_call: TRBJ1-4; cdr3_nt: TGTGCCTGGACAGGGGCCGGCGAGGAAAAACTGTTTTTT; cdr3_aa: CAWTGAGEEKLFF
cdr3_length: 12; v_call: TRBV5-6; d_call: .; clone_size: few; j_call: TRBJ2-5; cdr3_nt: TGTGCCAGCAGCTTGTTCCTGGAGACCCAGTACTTC; cdr3_aa: CASSLFLETQYF
cdr3_length: 14; v_call: TRBV7-2; d_call: .; clone_size: .; j_call: TRBJ1-2; cdr3_nt: TGTGCCAGCAGCTCGCGCAGGGATCCCTATGGCTACACCTTC; cdr3_aa: CASSSRRDPYGYTF
cdr3_length: 15; v_call: TRBV28; d_call: .; clone_size: .; j_call: TRBJ1-5; cdr3_nt: TGTGCCAGCAATAGCCGGGGAAACGGCAATCAGCCCCAGCATTTT; cdr3_aa: CASNSRGNGNQPQHF
cdr3_length: 15; v_call: TRBV28; d_call: .; clone_size: .; j_call: TRBJ1-5; cdr3_nt: TGTGCCAGCAGTTTAATACAAGGGGGCAATCAGCCCCAGCATTTT; cdr3_aa: CASSLIQGGNQPQHF
cdr3_length: 17; v_call: TRBV5-4; d_call: .; clone_size: .; j_call: TRBJ2-7; cdr3_nt: TGTGCCAGCAGCCTAGGGCTACGGGACTTCCCGGACTACGAGCAGTACTTC; cdr3_aa: CASSLGLRDFPDYEQYF
cdr3_length: 17; v_call: TRBV19; d_call: TRBD1; clone_size: .; j_call: TRBJ2-2; cdr3_nt: TGTGCCAGTAGTAATACAATCGGGACAGAGACCACCGGGGAGCTGTTTTTT; cdr3_aa: CASSNTIGTETTGELFF
cdr3_length: 14; v_call: TRBV28; d_call: .; clone_size: .; j_call: TRBJ1-2; cdr3_nt: TGTGCCAGCAGTTTTAGGGGTCTACAGAAGGGCTACACCTTC; cdr3_aa: CASSFRGLQKGYTF
cdr3_length: 13; v_call: TRBV7-7; d_call: .; clone_size: .; j_call: TRBJ2-7; cdr3_nt: TGTGCTAGCAGCGCACAGGGAAACGGCGAGCAGTACTTC; cdr3_aa: CASSAQGNGEQYF
cdr3_length: 17; v_call: TRBV2; d_call: .; clone_size: .; j_call: TRBJ1-4; cdr3_nt: TGTGCCAGCAAGTACGCTTACGAGGCCCTAATCGGTGAAAAACTGTTTTTT; cdr3_aa: CASKYAYEALIGEKLFF
cdr3_length: 15; v_call: TRBV18; d_call: .; clone_size: .; j_call: TRBJ1-6; cdr3_nt: TGTGCCAGCTCACCACCGACAGGAAAAAATTCACCCCTCCACTTT; cdr3_aa: CASSPPTGKNSPLHF
cdr3_length: 14; v_call: TRBV5-1; d_call: .; clone_size: .; j_call: TRBJ1-1; cdr3_nt: TGCGCCAGCAGCTTGGCAGGGGTAGGCACTGAAGCTTTCTTT; cdr3_aa: CASSLAGVGTEAFF
cdr3_length: 16; v_call: TRBV4-2; d_call: TRBD1; clone_size: once; j_call: TRBJ1-5; cdr3_nt: TGTGCCAGCAGCCAAGAGGGACAGGGGAGCAATCAGCCCCAGCATTTT; cdr3_aa: CASSQEGQGSNQPQHF
cdr3_length: 15; v_call: TRBV5-1; d_call: .; clone_size: .; j_call: TRBJ2-2; cdr3_nt: TGCGCCAGCAGCTTGGGACAGAGAAACACCGGGGAGCTGTTTTTT; cdr3_aa: CASSLGQRNTGELFF
cdr3_length: 12; v_call: TRBV29-1; d_call: .; clone_size: .; j_call: TRBJ1-2; cdr3_nt: TGCAGCGGCGGGGCCGCGGACTATGGCTACACCTTC; cdr3_aa: CSGGAADYGYTF
cdr3_length: 14; v_call: TRBV5-6; d_call: .; clone_size: few; j_call: TRBJ2-5; cdr3_nt: TGTGCCAGCAGCGCGTACAGCACACAAGAGACCCAGTACTTC; cdr3_aa: CASSAYSTQETQYF
cdr3_length: 13; v_call: TRBV4-1; d_call: .; clone_size: .; j_call: TRBJ2-4; cdr3_nt: TGCGCCAGCAGCCCGGGTGGGAAAAACATTCAGTACTTC; cdr3_aa: CASSPGGKNIQYF
cdr3_length: 15; v_call: TRBV5-1; d_call: TRBD1; clone_size: .; j_call: TRBJ2-3; cdr3_nt: TGCGCCAGCAGCTTGAGGACAGGGGGCACAGATACGCAGTATTTT; cdr3_aa: CASSLRTGGTDTQYF
cdr3_length: 13; v_call: TRBV28; d_call: TRBD2; clone_size: .; j_call: TRBJ2-7; cdr3_nt: TGTGCCACACTAGCGGGAGGTTCCTACGAGCAGTACTTC; cdr3_aa: CATLAGGSYEQYF
cdr3_length: 15; v_call: TRBV28; d_call: .; clone_size: .; j_call: TRBJ1-5; cdr3_nt: TGTGCCAGCAGGAACAGGCGGAATAGCAATCAGCCCCAGCATTTT; cdr3_aa: CASRNRRNSNQPQHF
cdr3_length: 14; v_call: TRBV5-8; d_call: .; clone_size: .; j_call: TRBJ1-5; cdr3_nt: TGTGCCAGCAGCTACCGGGACAAGAATCAGCCCCAGCATTTT; cdr3_aa: CASSYRDKNQPQHF
cdr3_length: 13; v_call: TRBV4-2; d_call: .; clone_size: .; j_call: TRBJ2-7; cdr3_nt: TGTGCCAGCAGCCAAGAAGGCGGCTACGAGCAGTACTTC; cdr3_aa: CASSQEGGYEQYF
cdr3_length: 17; v_call: TRBV28; d_call: TRBD2; clone_size: few; j_call: TRBJ2-3; cdr3_nt: TGTGCCAGCAGTTTGGCCCCTAGCGGGAGATTTGCAGATACGCAGTATTTT; cdr3_aa: CASSLAPSGRFADTQYF
cdr3_length: 16; v_call: TRBV14; d_call: TRBD1; clone_size: .; j_call: TRBJ2-7; cdr3_nt: TGTGCCAGCAGCCAAGGCGCCGGGACAGGCGACCACGAGCAGTACTTC; cdr3_aa: CASSQGAGTGDHEQYF
cdr3_length: 20; v_call: TRBV4-3; d_call: TRBD2; clone_size: once; j_call: TRBJ2-7; cdr3_nt: TGCGCCAGCAGCCAAGTAGTTCGACTTACCGGGACTAGTAAGGTCTACGAGCAGTACTTC; cdr3_aa: CASSQVVRLTGTSKVYEQYF